Described below is a single T cell receptor beta chain sequence and its context. Its antigen is currently unknown. The record originates from a study of OX40 agonist ivuxolimab in advanced cancers. Study at large: The dose-escalation cohort was approximately 85% male, with a mean age of about 60 years, ranging roughly 23 to 90. Therapy given before enrollment (anti-PD-1, anti-PD-L1 or anti-CTLA-4) was allowed, and 40% had some. General observations from the study: CD4+ T cells averaged fewer expanded clones than CD8+ T cells.

V lost 6 bases and J 3 bases, leaving 5 bases between the germline ends. This CDR3 has 11 residues. Germline V gene sequence: CDR1 MNHEY, CDR2 SMNVEV (reference sequence). Blood was sampled at baseline, cycle 4 day 1, and cycle 7 day 1. Profiled with immunoSEQ multiplex PCR; TCRdb holds only in-frame clones, not every one. The sample lists about 50,000 clones, around 90% occurring once. The J gene is TRBJ1-2, the V gene TRBV27; no definite D call. The source material was CD4+ or CD8+ T cells sorted from blood, sampled in a trial of the OX40 agonist ivuxolimab. The sequence was collected from an adult with an advanced solid tumor such as melanoma, head and neck, liver or kidney cancer. The CDR3 is CASRLDYGYTF. The CDR3 nucleotides read TGTGCCAGCAGATTAGACTATGGCTACACCTTC.